What follows are 10 T cell receptor beta chains derived from one specimen sequenced in a study of T-cell memory formation after mild COVID-19. TCRdb called the 5' RACE reads again in MiXCR, with one record for every CDR3 protein. The sample has 150,000 to 200,000 distinct CDR3 sequences, approximately 18% seen once. The sample was PBMCs or a T cell subset sorted from them (not recorded which). These receptors originate from a man between 18 and 29 years old who had mild COVID-19 (a few samples of this study predate the infection). Cell type and time point are not known.

This clonotype appeared a few times. DNA of the CDR3: TGTGCCAGCAGCTTAGGACAGGGGCAGTCACCCCTCCACTTT. Protein sequence: CASSLGQGQSPLHF. The chain recombines TRBV7-9 with TRBJ1-6; 8 positions match TRBD1. Germline V gene lookup returns CDR1 SEHNR and CDR2 FQNEAQ (reference sequence). V dropped 1 base and J dropped 10; count of bases not matched to a gene: 3. The length of the CDR3 is 14 residues.

This clonotype was counted between two and nine times. The genes are TRBV10-1 and TRBJ2-3; weak D call: TRBD2 (7 bases). Germline lookup yields CDR1 WNHNN and CDR2 SYGVQD (reference sequence). This CDR3 has 13 residues. V was clipped by 4 bases and J by 4 bases, with 9 bases between them. The CDR3: CASSVGGPDTQYF. In DNA, the CDR3 is TGCGCCAGCAGTGTGGGGGGGCCAGATACGCAGTATTTT.

This clonotype has just a few counts. V gene TRBV6-5 combines with J gene TRBJ2-1; D may match TRBD1 or TRBD2 (6 bases each). V was trimmed by 5 bases and J by 8 bases, leaving 16 bases between them. CDR1 MNHEY and CDR2 SVGAGI come from the germline V gene. The CDR3 extends over 14 amino acids. This CDR3 reads CASSATGAVDEQFF. The CDR3 DNA reads as TGTGCCAGCAGTGCGACGGGGGCGGTCGATGAGCAGTTCTTC.

This clonotype was detected a few times. V is TRBV18 and J is TRBJ1-2, with no clear D. The CDR3 has 15 amino acids. Looked up from germline, CDR1 is KGHSH and CDR2 is LQKENI. The V and J ends lost 3 bases and 0 bases respectively, with 11 bases between them. The CDR3 bases are TGTGCCAGCTCACCGCCAGGAAGACCTAACTATGGCTACACCTTC. Protein: CASSPPGRPNYGYTF.

This clonotype showed up just a few times. The chain has TRBV5-5 and TRBJ1-5; D uncertain. The CDR3 length is 13 residues. The V gene's germline CDR1 is SGHKS and CDR2 YYEKEE (reference sequence). V lost 4 bases to trimming and J lost 6 bases, with 11 bases between them. The chain's CDR3 is CASSPGPVQPQHF. The CDR3 DNA follows: TGTGCCAGCAGCCCCGGACCAGTTCAGCCCCAGCATTTT. Filled out from reference TRBV5-5 and TRBJ1-5, the complete variable domain reads DAGVTQSPTHLIKTRGQQVTLRCSPISGHKSVSWYQQVLGQGPQFIFQYYEKEERGRGNFPDRFSARQFPNYSSELNVNALLLGDSALYLCASSPGPVQPQHFGDGTRLSIL.

The genes are TRBV12-3 or TRBV12-4 and TRBJ1-1; the match to TRBD1 covers 8 bases. This CDR3 has 14 residues. V dropped 4 bases and J dropped 4; count of bases not matched to a gene: 5. The CDR3 region is CASSSNRGSTEAFF. In DNA form, the CDR3 reads TGTGCCAGCAGTTCCAACAGGGGGAGCACTGAAGCTTTCTTT.

This clonotype was recorded at least ten times. The rearrangement joins TRBV7-9 to TRBJ2-5; possible D gene TRBD2, 6 bases. V was shortened by 3 bases and J by 1 base, with 9 bases between the two germline ends. Per the germline V gene, CDR1 is SEHNR and CDR2 is FQNEAQ (reference sequence). This CDR3 is built from 14 residues. CDR3 DNA sequence: TGTGCCAGCAGCTTGGGGCGGGGCCAAGAGACCCAGTACTTC. Its protein is CASSLGRGQETQYF.

This clonotype turned up a few times. CDR3 DNA sequence: TGTGCCAGCAGTTTAAATCAGGTCGACACTGAAGCTTTCTTT. It specifies CASSLNQVDTEAFF. The chain uses TRBV12-3 or TRBV12-4 and TRBJ1-1; D is undetermined. CDR3 size: 14 residues. Trimming stripped 2 bases from V and 3 bases from J, with 10 bases between.

This clonotype was seen a handful of times. The chain is built from TRBV5-5 and TRBJ2-4, with a tentative D call TRBD2 (5 bases). Germline V CDR1 and CDR2: SGHKS, YYEKEE (reference sequence). The CDR3 has 15 residues. V lost 0 bases and J 2 bases, leaving 9 bases between the germline ends. This CDR3 reads CASSLGQTTKNIQYF. DNA for the CDR3: TGTGCCAGCAGCTTGGGCCAGACTACCAAAAACATTCAGTACTTC.

The V gene is TRBV12-3 or TRBV12-4, the J gene TRBJ2-1; 7 bases are a match to TRBD1. Trimming removed 6 bases from V and 6 bases from J; junction bases left unmatched: 5. The CDR3 extends over 13 amino acids. CDR3 in amino acids: CASRETGANEQFF. As DNA, the CDR3 is TGTGCCAGCAGGGAAACAGGGGCCAATGAGCAGTTCTTC.